This entry lists 5 T cell receptor beta chains sequenced from one sample in a study of T cell repertoires in cytomegalovirus infection. What these receptors recognize is not known. TCRdb independently ran MiXCR on the reads; one entry per CDR3 protein. This sample yields approximately 100,000 distinct CDR3 sequences, of which roughly 39% are seen a single time; 74% belongs to the top ten. This sample comprised CD8+ T cells from cultured PBMCs, obtained from culture after CMV antigen stimulation. These TCRs come from a human donor in good health (CMV status not recorded). Some clones in this sample may be carry-over from other donors' samples.

This clonotype is a singleton in its sample. The chain links TRBV7-6 to TRBJ1-6; D is undetermined. Germline values: CDR1 SGHVS, CDR2 FNYEAQ. V lost 2 bases, J lost 10 bases, and 9 bases lay in between. CDR3 length: 13 residues. CDR3 bases: TGTGCCAGCAGCTTATTCCCAGCCTCACCCCTCCACTTT. Its translation: CASSLFPASPLHF.

The chain uses TRBV11-3 and TRBJ2-1; TRBD1 might be the D (6 bases). This CDR3 comprises 15 residues. Germline CDR1 and CDR2: SGHNT and YENEEA. V gave up 5 bases and J gave up 4 bases, with 15 bases separating them. The CDR3 region has the DNA TGTGCCAGCAGCCGACGGACAGACGGATACAATGAGCAGTTCTTC. Its translation: CASSRRTDGYNEQFF.

This clonotype was counted many times. This chain links TRBV7-2 with TRBJ2-7; D unclear. This CDR3 is built from 13 residues. Trimming removed 3 bases at V and 3 bases at J, with 9 bases between. Germline CDR1 is SGHTA and CDR2 is FQGNSA. The CDR3 region is CASSFGRFYEQYF. The DNA for the CDR3 is TGTGCCAGCAGCTTCGGAAGGTTCTACGAGCAGTACTTC. Using reference TRBV7-2 and TRBJ2-7 for the parts outside the CDR3, the full variable domain is GAGVSQSPSNKVTEKGKDVELRCDPISGHTALYWYRQSLGQGLEFLIYFQGNSAPDKSGLPSDRFSAERTGGSVSTLTIQRTQQEDSAVYLCASSFGRFYEQYFGPGTRLTVT.

This sequence joins TRBV6-5 and TRBJ1-6; a possible D gene is TRBD1 (5 bases). The CDR3 is 15 amino acids. V gave up 2 bases and J gave up 10 bases, with 15 bases separating them. Germline values: CDR1 MNHEY, CDR2 SVGAGI. The CDR3 region is CASSYDEGFRSPLHF. The CDR3 nucleotides are TGTGCCAGCAGTTACGATGAGGGGTTTAGATCACCCCTCCACTTT.

The chain combines TRBV9 with TRBJ2-1, with TRBD1 matching over 7 bases. Germline CDR1 and CDR2: SGDLS and YYNGEE. Germline trimming cut 3 bases from V and 9 bases from J; bases unmatched to any gene: 18. The length of the CDR3 is 17 residues. The chain's CDR3 is CASSDEFGTAPLGEQFF. CDR3 bases: TGTGCCAGCAGCGACGAATTCGGGACAGCCCCTTTGGGTGAGCAGTTCTTC.